Shown below are 21 T cell receptor beta chains from a single sample sequenced in a study of T cell responses to AZD1222 COVID-19 vaccine. The repertoire was sequenced with immunoSEQ multiplex PCR; TCRdb's copy has only in-frame clones and lacks some. The sample includes 150,000 to 200,000 clones, about 90% seen only once; the top ten take around 1.3%. The sample in question was peripheral blood, obtained on day 0 of AZD1222 vaccination. These receptors were taken from an adult in good health.

The chain couples TRBV6-5 to TRBJ1-1; tentatively, D is TRBD1 (5 bases). The CDR3 has 14 residues. The V and J ends lost 6 bases and 0 bases respectively, with 11 bases between them. The germline CDR1 and CDR2 sequences are MNHEY and SVGAGI. The CDR3 region has the DNA TGTGCCAGCAGCTCCGGGACGTTGAACACTGAAGCTTTCTTT. As protein: CASSSGTLNTEAFF.

The CDR3 sequence: CASSLQVSLPRHGYTF. In DNA form, the CDR3 reads TGTGCCAGCAGTTTACAGGTCAGCCTACCCCGTCATGGCTACACCTTC. This sequence joins TRBV28 and TRBJ1-2, with D uncertain. The length of the CDR3 is 16 residues. The germline CDR1 and CDR2 sequences are MDHEN and SYDVKM. Trimming took off 2 bases at V and 6 bases at J, with 19 bases between the two ends.

Only one count was recorded for this clone. The same CDR3 arises from other DNA sequences in this sample as well. The V call is TRBV7-2, the J call TRBJ1-3; D unclear. Germline V gene data show CDR1 as SGHTA and CDR2 as FQGNSA. CDR3 length equals 15 residues. Trimming took off 1 base at V and 1 base at J, with 8 bases between the two ends. This CDR3 reads CASSLGPVSGNTIYF. The DNA for the CDR3 is TGTGCCAGCAGCTTAGGGCCGGTATCTGGAAACACCATATATTTT.

V usage is TRBV11-2 and J usage is TRBJ1-6; perhaps TRBD1 as D (5 bases). CDR1 and CDR2 (germline): SGHAT, FQNNGV. Trimming pared 3 bases from V and 10 bases from J, leaving 13 bases between. CDR3 length: 14 amino acids. CDR3 coding DNA: TGTGCCAGCAGCTTGGGTCAGGGAGGATCACCCCTCCACTTT. Amino acids: CASSLGQGGSPLHF.

V gene TRBV19 combines with J gene TRBJ1-2, with D perhaps TRBD1 (6 bases). The CDR3 has 12 amino acids. Germline V gene sequence: CDR1 LNHDA, CDR2 SQIVND (reference sequence). Trimming took 3 bases from V and 6 from J, leaving 8 bases between them. The CDR3 spells CASSMGGDGYTF. DNA of the CDR3: TGTGCCAGTAGTATGGGGGGCGATGGCTACACCTTC.

The CDR3, as DNA: TGCGCCAGCAGCGGTAGCGGGGGGGTGGCAGATACGCAGTATTTT. It specifies CASSGSGGVADTQYF. V and J are TRBV5-1 and TRBJ2-3, with 11 bases aligning to TRBD2. The CDR3 has 15 residues. CDR1 SGHRS and CDR2 YFSETQ come from the germline V gene. V shed 4 bases, J shed 4 bases, and the junction held 5 bases outside the gene matches.

This clone has just one count. The rearrangement uses TRBV5-1 and TRBJ1-1, with 8 bases matching TRBD1. Looked up from germline, CDR1 is SGHRS and CDR2 is YFSETQ. The J segment lost 1 base and the V segment lost 7 bases, leaving 6 bases of the junction unmatched. CDR3 length equals 14 residues. CDR3 amino acids: CASLLGQGNTEAFF. CDR3 bases: TGCGCCAGCTTGTTAGGACAGGGGAACACTGAAGCTTTCTTT.

This chain links TRBV20-1 with TRBJ2-7; 8 positions agree with TRBD2. V shed 3 bases, J shed 4 bases, and the junction held 11 bases outside the gene matches. Per the germline V gene, CDR1 is DFQATT and CDR2 is SNEGSKA (reference sequence). The CDR3 runs to 15 residues. The CDR3 nucleotides read TGCAGTGCTAGTAGGGGATTAGCGGGGACGTACGAGCAGTACTTC. Protein product: CSASRGLAGTYEQYF.

V and J are TRBV27 and TRBJ2-7; TRBD1 might be the D (5 bases). V was clipped by 6 bases and J by 2 bases, with 20 bases between them. The germline V gene encodes CDR1 MNHEY and CDR2 SMNVEV (reference sequence). CDR3 length: 16 amino acids. The CDR3 bases are TGTGCCAGCAGGGGAATTAGAGACAGAAAACCCTACGAGCAGTACTTC. As protein: CASRGIRDRKPYEQYF.

The rearrangement joins TRBV19 to TRBJ1-4, with D uncertain. Between the trimmed V and J ends, which lost 5 bases and 7 bases, there was a span of 11 bases. The CDR3 has 13 amino acids. Germline CDR1 and CDR2: LNHDA and SQIVND (reference sequence). CDR3 residues: CASSSGRGEKLFF. CDR3 bases: TGTGCCAGTAGTTCGGGCCGGGGTGAAAAACTGTTTTTT. Full variable domain (missing parts from reference TRBV19 and TRBJ1-4): DGGITQSPKYLFRKEGQNVTLSCEQNLNHDAMYWYRQDPGQGLRLIYYSQIVNDFQKGDIAEGYSVSREKKESFPLTVTSAQKNPTAFYLCASSSGRGEKLFFGSGTQLSVL.

A word on this clone: The sample contains more than one DNA sequence encoding this CDR3. CDR3 DNA sequence: TGTGCCAGCAGTTTATCCTCTGGGGCCAACGTCCTGACTTTC. Translated, it gives CASSLSSGANVLTF. The chain carries TRBV27 and TRBJ2-6; D remains ambiguous. Trimming took 0 bases from V and 0 from J, leaving 0 bases between them. The CDR3 extends over 14 amino acids. From germline, CDR1 is MNHEY and CDR2 SMNVEV (reference sequence).

This chain joins TRBV5-1 and TRBJ2-5, with 13 bases fitting TRBD2. This CDR3 has 15 residues. The germline V gene encodes CDR1 SGHRS and CDR2 YFSETQ. J gave up 4 bases and V 4 bases, and 4 bases lay outside the gene matches. CDR3 amino acids: CASSPLAGGPETQYF. The CDR3 nucleotides are TGCGCCAGCAGCCCACTAGCGGGAGGGCCAGAGACCCAGTACTTC. The full variable domain, with the rest looked up from reference TRBV5-1 and TRBJ2-5, is KAGVTQTPRYLIKTRGQQVTLSCSPISGHRSVSWYQQTPGQGLQFLFEYFSETQRNKGNFPGRFSGRQFSNSRSEMNVSTLELGDSALYLCASSPLAGGPETQYFGPGTRLLVL.

The chain is built from TRBV9 and TRBJ2-1, with D tentatively TRBD2 (5 bases). This CDR3 spans 13 amino acids. Germline V gene sequence: CDR1 SGDLS, CDR2 YYNGEE. Trimming left V 6 bases short and J 9 bases short, with 16 bases between. This CDR3 is CASTRGGGPEQFF. CDR3 coding DNA: TGTGCCAGCACCCGTGGAGGCGGTCCTGAGCAGTTCTTC.

This clone appeared a single time. The chain employs TRBV25-1 and TRBJ2-1; a possible D gene is TRBD1 (5 bases). The V gene's germline CDR1 is MGHDK and CDR2 SYGVNS. This CDR3 has 16 residues. Trimming pared 0 bases from V and 5 bases from J, leaving 14 bases between. CDR3 protein: CASSEYRASENNEQFF. The CDR3 coding sequence is TGTGCCAGCAGTGAATACAGGGCATCAGAAAACAATGAGCAGTTCTTC.

The chain recombines TRBV6-2 or TRBV6-3 with TRBJ2-5; D unclear. Per the germline V gene, CDR1 is MNHEY and CDR2 is SVGEGT. CDR3 length: 13 amino acids. V dropped 4 bases and J dropped 7 bases, with 13 bases sitting between them. Here the CDR3 DNA reads TGTGCCAGCAGTTCCCTCCCTATTGGGACCCAGTACTTC. Translating it yields CASSSLPIGTQYF.

There are a few counts of this clone. The chain is built from TRBV4-1 and TRBJ2-1; the D is unclear. The germline CDR1 and CDR2 sequences are MGHRA and YSYEKL. This CDR3 has 15 residues. V was clipped by 0 bases and J by 0 bases, with 6 bases between them. In nucleotides, the CDR3 is TGCGCCAGCAGCCAAGATCGGGCCTCCTACAATGAGCAGTTCTTC. Translation gives CASSQDRASYNEQFF.

This sequence joins TRBV5-6 and TRBJ1-4, with TRBD1 as a possible D gene (6 bases). CDR3 length: 18 amino acids. V was clipped by 4 bases and J by 8 bases, with 27 bases between them. CDR1 and CDR2 from the germline V gene are SGHDT and YYEEEE. DNA for the CDR3: TGTGCCAGCAGCCCTTCGTACGTCACAGGGCTCCTCGTCGAAAAACTGTTTTTT. Residues: CASSPSYVTGLLVEKLFF.

The chain employs TRBV7-2 and TRBJ1-1; D ambiguous. V was cut by 6 bases and J by 5 bases, with 10 bases left in between. Per the germline V gene, CDR1 is SGHTA and CDR2 is FQGNSA. CDR3 size: 12 residues. CDR3 in DNA: TGTGCCAGCAGAAGAGTTCTGACTGAAGCTTTCTTT. It codes for CASRRVLTEAFF.

The CDR3 reads CAISQDGHNSPLHF. As DNA, the CDR3 is TGTGCCATCAGCCAGGACGGCCATAATTCACCCCTCCACTTT. The chain joins TRBV10-3 to TRBJ1-6; D ambiguous. The germline CDR1 and CDR2 sequences are ENHRY and SYGVKD. Between the trimmed V and J ends, which lost 6 bases and 5 bases, there was a span of 11 bases. This CDR3 region has 14 residues.

Worth noting for this clone: Other DNA variants within this sample encode the same CDR3. The CDR3 coding sequence is TGCGCCAGCAGCTTGGAGACAGGCCGAAACTATGGCTACACCTTC. Its protein is CASSLETGRNYGYTF. V and J are TRBV5-1 and TRBJ1-2, with D perhaps TRBD1 (6 bases). Germline V gives CDR1 SGHRS, CDR2 YFSETQ. The V and J ends lost 0 bases and 2 bases respectively, with 11 bases between them. This CDR3 region has 15 residues. Combining the CDR3 with reference TRBV5-1 and TRBJ1-2 gives the whole variable domain KAGVTQTPRYLIKTRGQQVTLSCSPISGHRSVSWYQQTPGQGLQFLFEYFSETQRNKGNFPGRFSGRQFSNSRSEMNVSTLELGDSALYLCASSLETGRNYGYTFGSGTRLTVV.

V and J are TRBV9 and TRBJ2-7, with 13 bases that match TRBD2. CDR3 length: 16 residues. Looked up from germline, CDR1 is SGDLS and CDR2 is YYNGEE. V shed 4 bases, J shed 4 bases, and the junction held 8 bases outside the gene matches. Here the CDR3 DNA reads TGTGCCAGCAGCTTGGCCGGGACTAGCGGGACTTACGAGCAGTACTTC. Protein product: CASSLAGTSGTYEQYF.